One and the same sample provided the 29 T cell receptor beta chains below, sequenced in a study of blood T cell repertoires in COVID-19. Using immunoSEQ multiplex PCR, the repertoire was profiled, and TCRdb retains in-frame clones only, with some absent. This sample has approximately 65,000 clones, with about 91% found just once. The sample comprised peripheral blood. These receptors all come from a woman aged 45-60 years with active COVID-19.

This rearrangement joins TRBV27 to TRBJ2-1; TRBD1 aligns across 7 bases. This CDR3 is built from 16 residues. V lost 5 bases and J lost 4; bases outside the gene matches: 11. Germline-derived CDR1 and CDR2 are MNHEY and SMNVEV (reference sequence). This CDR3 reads CASSLLPGQKYNEQFF. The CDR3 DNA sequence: TGTGCCAGCAGTCTACTCCCGGGACAGAAATACAATGAGCAGTTCTTC.

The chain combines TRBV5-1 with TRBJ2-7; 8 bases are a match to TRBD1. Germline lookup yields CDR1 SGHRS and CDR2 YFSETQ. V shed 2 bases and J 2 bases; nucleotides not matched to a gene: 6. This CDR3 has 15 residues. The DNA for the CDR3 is TGCGCCAGCAGCTTTACGGGACAGGCAACCTACGAGCAGTACTTC. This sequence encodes CASSFTGQATYEQYF.

The CDR3 nucleotides are TGTGCCAGCAGCCAAGTTCACTACGAGCAGTACTTC. Encoded protein: CASSQVHYEQYF. The V and J genes are TRBV3-1 (or the pseudogene TRBV3-2) and TRBJ2-7, with D unresolved. CDR1 and CDR2 from the germline V gene are LGHDT and YNNKEL (reference sequence). This CDR3 spans 12 amino acids. V gave up 1 base and J gave up 3 bases, with 4 bases separating them.

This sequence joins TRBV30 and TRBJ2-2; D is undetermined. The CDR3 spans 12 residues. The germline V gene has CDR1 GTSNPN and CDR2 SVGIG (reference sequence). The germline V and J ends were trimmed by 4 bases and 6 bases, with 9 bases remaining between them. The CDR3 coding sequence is TGTGCCTGGACCCTGGGCCCCGGGGAGCTGTTTTTT. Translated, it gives CAWTLGPGELFF.

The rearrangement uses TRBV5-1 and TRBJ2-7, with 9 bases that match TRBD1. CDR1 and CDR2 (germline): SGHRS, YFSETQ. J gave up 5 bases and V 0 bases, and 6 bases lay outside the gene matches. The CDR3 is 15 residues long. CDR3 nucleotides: TGCGCCAGCAGCTTGGCTACAGGGGGCCGTAACGAGCAGTACTTC. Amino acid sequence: CASSLATGGRNEQYF.

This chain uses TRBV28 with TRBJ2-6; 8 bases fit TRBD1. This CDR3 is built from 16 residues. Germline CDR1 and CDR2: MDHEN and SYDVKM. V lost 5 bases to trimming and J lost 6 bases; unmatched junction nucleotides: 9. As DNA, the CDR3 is TGTGCCAGCAGTCCAGGGGGCACTTTTCAGGCCAACGTCCTGACTTTC. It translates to CASSPGGTFQANVLTF.

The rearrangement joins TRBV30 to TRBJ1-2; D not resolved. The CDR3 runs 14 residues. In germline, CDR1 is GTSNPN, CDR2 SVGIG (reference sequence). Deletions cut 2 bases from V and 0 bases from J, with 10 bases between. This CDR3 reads CAWSFPGTNYGYTF. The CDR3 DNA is TGTGCCTGGAGTTTCCCCGGGACTAACTATGGCTACACCTTC.

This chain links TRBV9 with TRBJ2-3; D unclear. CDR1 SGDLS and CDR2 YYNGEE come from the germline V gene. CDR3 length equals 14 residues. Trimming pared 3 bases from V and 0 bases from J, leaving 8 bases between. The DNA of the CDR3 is TGTGCCAGCAGCGCTCTAGGAAGCACAGATACGCAGTATTTT. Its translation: CASSALGSTDTQYF.

CDR3 sequence reads: CASSQGISGSSYEQYF. CDR3 in DNA: TGTGCCAGCAGCCAAGGGATTAGCGGGAGCTCCTACGAGCAGTACTTC. The chain has TRBV4-2 and TRBJ2-7; 9 nucleotides line up with TRBD2. The CDR3 is 16 residues long. The germline gives CDR1 LGHNA, CDR2 YNFKEQ. V lost 1 base and J lost 0; bases outside the gene matches: 4.

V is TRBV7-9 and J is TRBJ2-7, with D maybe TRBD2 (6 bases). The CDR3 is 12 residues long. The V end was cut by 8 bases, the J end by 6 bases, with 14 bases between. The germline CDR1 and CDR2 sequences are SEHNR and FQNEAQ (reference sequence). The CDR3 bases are TGTGCCAGCGGGGGGAGATCCGTCGAGCAGTACTTC. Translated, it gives CASGGRSVEQYF.

The CDR3 loop is CASSISDRSYNEQFF. CDR3 sequence (DNA): TGTGCCAGTAGTATTTCGGACAGGTCCTACAATGAGCAGTTCTTC. J is TRBJ2-1 and V is TRBV19; 7 bases match TRBD1. The ends lost 3 bases at V and 1 base at J; junction bases unmatched: 3. The CDR3 covers 15 residues. Per the germline V gene, CDR1 is LNHDA and CDR2 is SQIVND (reference sequence). Full variable domain (missing parts from reference TRBV19 and TRBJ2-1): DGGITQSPKYLFRKEGQNVTLSCEQNLNHDAMYWYRQDPGQGLRLIYYSQIVNDFQKGDIAEGYSVSREKKESFPLTVTSAQKNPTAFYLCASSISDRSYNEQFFGPGTRLTVL.

The CDR3 DNA reads as TGTGCCAGTAGTCCCCTGACAGGGGATTTTAACTATGGCTACACCTTC. Translation: CASSPLTGDFNYGYTF. This rearrangement joins TRBV19 to TRBJ1-2; 8 nucleotides line up with TRBD1. With 5 bases clipped from V and 1 base from J, the junction kept 9 bases outside the gene matches. Per germline, CDR1 LNHDA and CDR2 SQIVND (reference sequence). The CDR3 covers 16 residues. The variable domain in full, with the rest retrieved from reference TRBV19 and TRBJ1-2, is DGGITQSPKYLFRKEGQNVTLSCEQNLNHDAMYWYRQDPGQGLRLIYYSQIVNDFQKGDIAEGYSVSREKKESFPLTVTSAQKNPTAFYLCASSPLTGDFNYGYTFGSGTRLTVV.

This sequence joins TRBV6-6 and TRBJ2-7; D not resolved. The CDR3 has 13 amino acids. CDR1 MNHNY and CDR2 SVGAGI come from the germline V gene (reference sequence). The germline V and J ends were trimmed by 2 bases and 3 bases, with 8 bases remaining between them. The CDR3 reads CASSYPGSYEQYF. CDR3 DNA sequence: TGTGCCAGCAGTTACCCCGGTAGCTACGAGCAGTACTTC.

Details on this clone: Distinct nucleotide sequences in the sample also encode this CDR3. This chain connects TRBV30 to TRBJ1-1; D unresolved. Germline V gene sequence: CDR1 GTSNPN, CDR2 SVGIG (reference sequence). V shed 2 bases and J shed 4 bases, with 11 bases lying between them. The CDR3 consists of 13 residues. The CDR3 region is CAWSPDPGTEAFF. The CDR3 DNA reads TGTGCCTGGAGTCCCGACCCGGGCACTGAAGCTTTCTTT.

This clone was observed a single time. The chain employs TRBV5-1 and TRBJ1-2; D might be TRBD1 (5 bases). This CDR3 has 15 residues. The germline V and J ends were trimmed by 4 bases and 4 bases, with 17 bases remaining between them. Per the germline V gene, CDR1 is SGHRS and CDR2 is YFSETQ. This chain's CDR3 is CASSPALDKSYGYTF. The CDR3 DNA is TGCGCCAGCAGCCCCGCCCTGGACAAATCCTATGGCTACACCTTC.

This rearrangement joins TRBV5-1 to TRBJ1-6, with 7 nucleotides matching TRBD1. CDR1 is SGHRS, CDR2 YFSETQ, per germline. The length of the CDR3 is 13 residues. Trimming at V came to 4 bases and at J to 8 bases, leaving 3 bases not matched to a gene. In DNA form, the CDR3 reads TGCGCCAGCAGCCGGACAGGCGATTCACCCCTCCACTTT. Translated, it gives CASSRTGDSPLHF. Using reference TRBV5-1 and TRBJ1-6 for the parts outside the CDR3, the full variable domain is KAGVTQTPRYLIKTRGQQVTLSCSPISGHRSVSWYQQTPGQGLQFLFEYFSETQRNKGNFPGRFSGRQFSNSRSEMNVSTLELGDSALYLCASSRTGDSPLHFGNGTRLTVT.

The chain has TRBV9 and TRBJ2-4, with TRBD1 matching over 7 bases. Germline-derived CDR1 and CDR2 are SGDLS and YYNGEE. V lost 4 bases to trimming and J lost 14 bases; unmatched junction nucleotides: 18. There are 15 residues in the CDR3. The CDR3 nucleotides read TGTGCCAGCAGCCCAGAGATGGACAGGCCCGGTTCGGAGTACTTC. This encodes CASSPEMDRPGSEYF. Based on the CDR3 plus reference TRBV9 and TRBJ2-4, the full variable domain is DSGVTQTPKHLITATGQRVTLRCSPRSGDLSVYWYQQSLDQGLQFLIQYYNGEERAKGNILERFSAQQFPDLHSELNLSSLELGDSALYFCASSPEMDRPGSEYFGAGTRLSVL.

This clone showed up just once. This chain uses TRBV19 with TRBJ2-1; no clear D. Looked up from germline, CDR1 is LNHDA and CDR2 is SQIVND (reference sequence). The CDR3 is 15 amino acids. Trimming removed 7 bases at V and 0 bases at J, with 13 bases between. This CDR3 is CASKEGGSSYNEQFF. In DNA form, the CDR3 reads TGTGCCAGTAAAGAAGGCGGTAGCTCCTACAATGAGCAGTTCTTC.

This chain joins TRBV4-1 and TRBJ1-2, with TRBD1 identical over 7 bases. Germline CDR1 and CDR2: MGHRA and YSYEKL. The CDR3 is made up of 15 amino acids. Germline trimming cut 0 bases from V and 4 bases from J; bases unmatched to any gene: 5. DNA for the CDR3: TGCGCCAGCAGCCAAGACCCGGGGACAGTCTATGGCTACACCTTC. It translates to CASSQDPGTVYGYTF.

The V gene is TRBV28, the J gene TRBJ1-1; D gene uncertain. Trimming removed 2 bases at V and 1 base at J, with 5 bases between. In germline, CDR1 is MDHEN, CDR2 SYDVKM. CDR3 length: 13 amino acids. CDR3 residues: CASSLQRNTEAFF. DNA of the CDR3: TGTGCCAGCAGTTTACAGCGGAACACTGAAGCTTTCTTT. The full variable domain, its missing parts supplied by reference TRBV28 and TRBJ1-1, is DVKVTQSSRYLVKRTGEKVFLECVQDMDHENMFWYRQDPGLGLRLIYFSYDVKMKEKGDIPEGYSVSREKKERFSLILESASTNQTSMYLCASSLQRNTEAFFGQGTRLTVV.

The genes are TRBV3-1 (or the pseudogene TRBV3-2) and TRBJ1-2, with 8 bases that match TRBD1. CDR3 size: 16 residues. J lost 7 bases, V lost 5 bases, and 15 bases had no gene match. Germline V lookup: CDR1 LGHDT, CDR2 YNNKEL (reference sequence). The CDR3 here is CASSYYPDRASSGYTF. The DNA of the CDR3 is TGTGCCAGCAGCTATTACCCGGACAGGGCGTCATCTGGCTACACCTTC.

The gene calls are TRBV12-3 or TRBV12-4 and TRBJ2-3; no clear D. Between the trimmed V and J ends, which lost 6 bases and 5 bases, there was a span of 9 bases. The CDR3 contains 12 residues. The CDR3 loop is CASSSNGDTQYF. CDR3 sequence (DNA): TGTGCCAGCAGCAGTAATGGAGATACGCAGTATTTT.

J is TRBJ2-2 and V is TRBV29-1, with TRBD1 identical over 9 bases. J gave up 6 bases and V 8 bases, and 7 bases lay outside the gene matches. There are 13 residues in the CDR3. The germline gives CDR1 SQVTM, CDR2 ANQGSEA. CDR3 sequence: CSLRQGDPGELFF. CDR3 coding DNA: TGCAGCCTCCGACAGGGGGACCCCGGGGAGCTGTTTTTT.

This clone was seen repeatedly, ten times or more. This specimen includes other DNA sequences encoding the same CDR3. In DNA form, the CDR3 reads TGTGCCAGCAGCGCGGGGTACGAGCAGTACTTC. Translating it yields CASSAGYEQYF. The V and J genes are TRBV9 and TRBJ2-7; a weak D match, TRBD2 (5 bases). The CDR3 consists of 11 residues. V lost 3 bases and J lost 4, with 5 bases in between. Germline CDR1 and CDR2: SGDLS and YYNGEE.

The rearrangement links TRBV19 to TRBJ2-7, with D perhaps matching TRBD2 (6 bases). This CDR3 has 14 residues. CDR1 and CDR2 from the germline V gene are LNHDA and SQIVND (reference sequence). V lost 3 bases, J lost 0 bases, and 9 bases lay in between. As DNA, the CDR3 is TGTGCCAGTAGTATTGGGGGGACCTCCTACGAGCAGTACTTC. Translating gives CASSIGGTSYEQYF.

Here the CDR3 DNA reads TGTGCCAGCAGAGGAGAGGCTAGCGGACCCTACGAGCAGTACTTC. It specifies CASRGEASGPYEQYF. The genes are TRBV4-2 and TRBJ2-7, with 7 positions matching TRBD2. V dropped 6 bases and J dropped 2; count of bases not matched to a gene: 10. Looked up from germline, CDR1 is LGHNA and CDR2 is YNFKEQ. The CDR3 is 15 amino acids.

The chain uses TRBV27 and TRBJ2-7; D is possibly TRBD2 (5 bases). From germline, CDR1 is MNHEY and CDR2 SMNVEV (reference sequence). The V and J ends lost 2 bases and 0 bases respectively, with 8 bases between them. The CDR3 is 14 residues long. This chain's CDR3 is CASSLVARSYEQYF. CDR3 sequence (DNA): TGTGCCAGCAGTTTAGTAGCGCGCTCCTACGAGCAGTACTTC.

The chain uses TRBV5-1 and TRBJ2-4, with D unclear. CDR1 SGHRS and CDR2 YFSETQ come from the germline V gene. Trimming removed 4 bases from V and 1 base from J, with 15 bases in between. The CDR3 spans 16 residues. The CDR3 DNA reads TGCGCCAGCAGCGAGCCCACCACGGTCGCCAAAAACATTCAGTACTTC. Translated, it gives CASSEPTTVAKNIQYF.

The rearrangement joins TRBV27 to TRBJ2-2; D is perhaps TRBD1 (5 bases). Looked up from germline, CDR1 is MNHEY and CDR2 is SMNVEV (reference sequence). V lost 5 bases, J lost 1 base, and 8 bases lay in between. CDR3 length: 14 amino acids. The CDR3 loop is CASSPTGNTGELFF. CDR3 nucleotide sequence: TGTGCCAGCAGTCCCACAGGGAACACCGGGGAGCTGTTTTTT.